This T cell receptor beta chain was observed in a study of T cells in localized non-small cell lung cancer. Study-wide points: Turning up in adjacent lung were a median around 58 of the top 100 tumor clones. Measurement of T cell clonality placed uninvolved adjacent lung highest, above the level in tumor. Sequence data derive from only one tumor region, so heterogeneity remains possible.

A note on this clone: Its antigen remains unidentified.

Produced via immunoSEQ multiplex PCR; TCRdb's table is partial and in-frame only. The sample shows about 1,100 clones, less than 25% of them seen only once. Sequences were derived from normal lung tissue next to the tumor, sampled before any cancer treatment. The receptor's source is a female donor of 60 years or more with stage III lung adenocarcinoma.

The CDR3, as DNA: TGTGCCAGTAGTCTTGACAGAAACACCGGGGAGCTGTTTTTT. Translated: CASSLDRNTGELFF. The J gene is TRBJ2-2, the V gene TRBV19, with a weak D call TRBD1 (5 bases). CDR1 and CDR2 (germline): LNHDA, SQIVND (reference sequence). The V end was cut by 5 bases, the J end by 2 bases, with 9 bases between. This CDR3 has 14 amino acids. The full variable domain, rest sourced from reference TRBV19 and TRBJ2-2, is DGGITQSPKYLFRKEGQNVTLSCEQNLNHDAMYWYRQDPGQGLRLIYYSQIVNDFQKGDIAEGYSVSREKKESFPLTVTSAQKNPTAFYLCASSLDRNTGELFFGEGSRLTVL.